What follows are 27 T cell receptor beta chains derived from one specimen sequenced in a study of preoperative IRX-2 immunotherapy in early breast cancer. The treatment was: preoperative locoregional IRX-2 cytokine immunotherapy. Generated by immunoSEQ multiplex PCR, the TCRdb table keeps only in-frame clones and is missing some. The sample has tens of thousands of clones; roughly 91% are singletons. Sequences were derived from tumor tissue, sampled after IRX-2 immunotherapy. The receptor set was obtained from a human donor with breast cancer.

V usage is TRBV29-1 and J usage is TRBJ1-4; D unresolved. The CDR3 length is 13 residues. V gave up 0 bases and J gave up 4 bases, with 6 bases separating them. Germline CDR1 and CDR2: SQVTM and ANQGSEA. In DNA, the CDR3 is TGCAGCGTTGAAGAACGGCTTAATGAAAAACTGTTTTTT. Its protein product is CSVEERLNEKLFF.

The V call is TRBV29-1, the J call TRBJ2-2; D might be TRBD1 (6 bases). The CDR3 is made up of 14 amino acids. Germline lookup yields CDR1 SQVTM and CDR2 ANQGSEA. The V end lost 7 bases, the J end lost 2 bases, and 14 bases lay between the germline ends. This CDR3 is CSAKGVINTGELFF. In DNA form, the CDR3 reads TGCAGCGCCAAGGGGGTCATTAACACCGGGGAGCTGTTTTTT.

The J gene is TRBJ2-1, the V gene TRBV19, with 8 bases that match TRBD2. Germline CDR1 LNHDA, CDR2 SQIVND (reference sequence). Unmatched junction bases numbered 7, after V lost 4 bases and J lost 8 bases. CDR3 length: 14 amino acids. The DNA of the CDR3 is TGTGCCAGTAGTACCGGGAGGGCCGGAGATGAGCAGTTCTTC. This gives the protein CASSTGRAGDEQFF.

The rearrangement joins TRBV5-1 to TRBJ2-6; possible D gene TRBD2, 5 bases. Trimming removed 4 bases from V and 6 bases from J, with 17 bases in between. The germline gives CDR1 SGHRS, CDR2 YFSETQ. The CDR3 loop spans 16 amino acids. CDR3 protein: CASSKDLSWEANVLTF. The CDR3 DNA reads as TGCGCCAGCAGCAAGGACTTATCCTGGGAGGCCAACGTCCTGACTTTC.

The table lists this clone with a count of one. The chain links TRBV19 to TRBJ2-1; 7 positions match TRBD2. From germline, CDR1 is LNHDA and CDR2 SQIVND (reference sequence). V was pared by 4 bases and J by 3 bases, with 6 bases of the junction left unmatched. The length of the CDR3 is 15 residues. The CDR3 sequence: CASSTTSRLYNEQFF. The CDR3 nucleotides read TGTGCCAGTAGTACGACTAGCCGCCTCTACAATGAGCAGTTCTTC.

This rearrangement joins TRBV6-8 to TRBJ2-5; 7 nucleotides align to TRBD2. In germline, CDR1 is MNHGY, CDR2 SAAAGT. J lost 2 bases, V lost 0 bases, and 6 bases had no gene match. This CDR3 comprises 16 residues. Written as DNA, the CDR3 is TGTGCCAGCAGTTACTCGGGAGGGGTCGGGCAAGAGACCCAGTACTTC. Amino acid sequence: CASSYSGGVGQETQYF.

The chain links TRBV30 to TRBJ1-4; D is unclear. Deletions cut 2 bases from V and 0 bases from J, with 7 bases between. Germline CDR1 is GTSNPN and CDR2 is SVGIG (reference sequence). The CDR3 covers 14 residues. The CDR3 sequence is CAWSLVATNEKLFF. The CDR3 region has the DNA TGTGCCTGGAGTTTAGTTGCAACTAATGAAAAACTGTTTTTT.

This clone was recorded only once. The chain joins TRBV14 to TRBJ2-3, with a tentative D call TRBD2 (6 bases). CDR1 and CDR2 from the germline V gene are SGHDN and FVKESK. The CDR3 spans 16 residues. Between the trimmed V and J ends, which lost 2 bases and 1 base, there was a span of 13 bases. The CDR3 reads CASSQPRGGRTDTQYF. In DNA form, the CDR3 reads TGTGCCAGCAGCCAACCCCGCGGAGGGCGCACAGATACGCAGTATTTT.

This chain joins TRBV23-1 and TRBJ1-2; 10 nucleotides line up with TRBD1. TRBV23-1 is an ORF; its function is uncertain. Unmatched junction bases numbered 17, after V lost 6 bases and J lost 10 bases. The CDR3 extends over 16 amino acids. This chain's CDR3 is CASSQDRQGAGRDYTF. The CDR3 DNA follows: TGCGCCAGCAGCCAAGATCGACAGGGGGCGGGAAGGGACTACACCTTC.

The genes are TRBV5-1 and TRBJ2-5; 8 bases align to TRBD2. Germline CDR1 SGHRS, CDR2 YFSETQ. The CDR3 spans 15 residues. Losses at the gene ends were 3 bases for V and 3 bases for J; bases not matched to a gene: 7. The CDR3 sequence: CASSWLTSAEETQYF. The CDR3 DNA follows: TGCGCCAGCAGCTGGTTGACTAGCGCTGAAGAGACCCAGTACTTC.

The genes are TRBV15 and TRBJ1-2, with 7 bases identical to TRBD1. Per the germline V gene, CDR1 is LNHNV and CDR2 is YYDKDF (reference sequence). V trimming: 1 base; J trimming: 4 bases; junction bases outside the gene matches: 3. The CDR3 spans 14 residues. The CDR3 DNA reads TGTGCCACCAGCAGAGGACAGGGCGTCTATGGCTACACCTTC. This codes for CATSRGQGVYGYTF.

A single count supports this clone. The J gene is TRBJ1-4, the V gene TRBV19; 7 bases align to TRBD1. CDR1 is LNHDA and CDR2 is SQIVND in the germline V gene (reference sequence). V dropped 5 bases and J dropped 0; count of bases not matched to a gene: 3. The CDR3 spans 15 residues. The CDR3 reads CASSPQGATNEKLFF. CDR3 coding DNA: TGTGCCAGTAGTCCGCAGGGGGCAACTAATGAAAAACTGTTTTTT.

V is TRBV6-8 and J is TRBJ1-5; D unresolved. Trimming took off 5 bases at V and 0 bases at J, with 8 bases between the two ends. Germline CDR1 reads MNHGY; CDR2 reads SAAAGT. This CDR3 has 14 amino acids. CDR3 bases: TGTGCCAGCAGTGATTGGGATAGCAATCAGCCCCAGCATTTT. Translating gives CASSDWDSNQPQHF.

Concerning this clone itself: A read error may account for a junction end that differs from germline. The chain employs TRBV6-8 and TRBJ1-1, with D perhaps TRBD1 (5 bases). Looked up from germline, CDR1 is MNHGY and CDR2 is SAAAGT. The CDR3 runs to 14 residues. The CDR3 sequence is CASSYTRGTTEAFF. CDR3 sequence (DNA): TGTGCCAGTAGTTACACTAGGGGTACCACTGAAGCTTTCTTT.

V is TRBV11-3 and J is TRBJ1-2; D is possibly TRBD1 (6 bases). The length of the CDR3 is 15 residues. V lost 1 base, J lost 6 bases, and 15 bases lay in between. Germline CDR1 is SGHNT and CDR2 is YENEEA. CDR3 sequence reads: CASSLGGTSFNGYTF. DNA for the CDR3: TGTGCCAGCAGCTTAGGGGGGACATCTTTTAATGGCTACACCTTC.

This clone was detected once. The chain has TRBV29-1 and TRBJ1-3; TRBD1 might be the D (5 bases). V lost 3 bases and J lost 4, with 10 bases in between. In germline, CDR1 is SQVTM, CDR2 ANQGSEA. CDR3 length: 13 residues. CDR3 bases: TGCAGCGTTGATACAGGTTCAGGAAACACCATATATTTT. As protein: CSVDTGSGNTIYF.

The CDR3 protein is CASSLPLFQAGNTIYF. The CDR3 DNA reads TGCGCCAGCAGCTTGCCTCTCTTTCAGGCTGGAAACACCATATATTTT. This rearrangement joins TRBV5-1 to TRBJ1-3; D not resolved. The V and J ends lost 1 base and 2 bases respectively, with 13 bases between them. CDR1 is SGHRS and CDR2 is YFSETQ in the germline V gene. The CDR3 contains 16 residues.

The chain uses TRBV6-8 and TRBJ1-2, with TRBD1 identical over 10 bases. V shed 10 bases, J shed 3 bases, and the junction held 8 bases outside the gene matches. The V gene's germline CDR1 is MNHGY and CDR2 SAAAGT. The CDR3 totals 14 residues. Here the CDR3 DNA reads TGTGCCATCGGTCCCGGGACAGGGGACTATGGCTACACCTTC. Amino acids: CAIGPGTGDYGYTF.

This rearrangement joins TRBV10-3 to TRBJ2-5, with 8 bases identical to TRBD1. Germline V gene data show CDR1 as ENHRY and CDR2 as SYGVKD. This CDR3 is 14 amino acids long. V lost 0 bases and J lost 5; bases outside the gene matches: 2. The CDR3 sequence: CAISESGDRETQYF. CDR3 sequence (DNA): TGTGCCATCAGTGAGTCCGGGGACAGGGAGACCCAGTACTTC.

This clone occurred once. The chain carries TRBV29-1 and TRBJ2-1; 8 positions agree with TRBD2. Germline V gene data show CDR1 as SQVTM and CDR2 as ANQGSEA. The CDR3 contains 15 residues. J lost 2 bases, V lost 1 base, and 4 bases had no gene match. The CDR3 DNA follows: TGCAGCGTTGAAGGTCGCGGGGGGACCTACAATGAGCAGTTCTTC. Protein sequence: CSVEGRGGTYNEQFF.

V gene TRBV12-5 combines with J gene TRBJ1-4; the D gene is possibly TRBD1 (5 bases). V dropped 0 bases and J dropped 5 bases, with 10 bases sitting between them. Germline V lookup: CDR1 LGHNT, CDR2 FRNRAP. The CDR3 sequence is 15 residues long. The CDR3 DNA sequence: TGTGCTAGTGGTTTGGTACTTCGACAGAATGAAAAACTGTTTTTT. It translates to CASGLVLRQNEKLFF.

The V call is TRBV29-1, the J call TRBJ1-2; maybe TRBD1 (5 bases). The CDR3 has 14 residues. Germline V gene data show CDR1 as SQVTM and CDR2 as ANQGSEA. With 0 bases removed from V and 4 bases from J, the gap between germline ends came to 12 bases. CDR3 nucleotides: TGCAGCGTTGAAGATCGGGGCAGAACCTATGGCTACACCTTC. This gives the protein CSVEDRGRTYGYTF.

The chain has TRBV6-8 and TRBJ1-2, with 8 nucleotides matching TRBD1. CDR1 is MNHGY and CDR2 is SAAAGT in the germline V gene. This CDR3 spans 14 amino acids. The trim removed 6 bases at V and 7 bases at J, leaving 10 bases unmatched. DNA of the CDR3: TGTGCCAGCAGACCATACGACAGGGGACCTGGCTACACCTTC. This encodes CASRPYDRGPGYTF.

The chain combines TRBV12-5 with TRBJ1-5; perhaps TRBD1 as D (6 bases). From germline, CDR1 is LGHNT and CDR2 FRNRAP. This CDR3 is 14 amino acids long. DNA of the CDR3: TGTGCCAGCCGTCGGCAGGACAGTGGCCAGCCCCAGCATTTT. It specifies CASRRQDSGQPQHF.

Here the CDR3 reads CASSPQEGTQYF. In DNA, the CDR3 is TGTGCCAGCTCACCTCAGGAGGGGACCCAGTACTTC. This chain connects TRBV18 to TRBJ2-5; D perhaps matches TRBD2 (6 bases). Per germline, CDR1 KGHSH and CDR2 LQKENI. V gave up 3 bases and J gave up 7 bases, with 9 bases separating them. The CDR3 consists of 12 residues.

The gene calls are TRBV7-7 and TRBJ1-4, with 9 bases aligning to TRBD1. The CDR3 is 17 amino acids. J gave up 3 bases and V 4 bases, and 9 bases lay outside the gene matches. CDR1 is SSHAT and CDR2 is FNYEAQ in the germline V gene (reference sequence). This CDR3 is CASSSRTGERANEKLFF. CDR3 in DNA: TGTGCCAGCAGCTCCCGGACAGGGGAGCGCGCTAATGAAAAACTGTTTTTT.

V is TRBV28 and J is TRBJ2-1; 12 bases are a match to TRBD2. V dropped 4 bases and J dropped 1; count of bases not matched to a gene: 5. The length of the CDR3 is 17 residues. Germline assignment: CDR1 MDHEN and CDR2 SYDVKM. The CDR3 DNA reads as TGTGCCAGCAGTTCTCCACTAGCGGGAGGTTCCTACAATGAGCAGTTCTTC. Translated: CASSSPLAGGSYNEQFF.